The clone carrying this T cell receptor beta chain came up many times. The cDNA was generated through 5'RACE incorporating 10-nucleotide random UMIs. TCRdb processed the 5' RACE reads anew with MiXCR; each CDR3 protein has one entry. The table has approximately 74,000 distinct CDR3 sequences, about 9.5% seen once. The CDR3 is made up of 14 amino acids. CDR1 and CDR2 (germline): SNHLY, FYNNEI. With 1 base removed from V and 0 bases from J, the gap between germline ends came to 6 bases. The source of the sample is a study of neurological immune-mediated disorders. This sequence originates from a man aged 45 to 65 in good health. The source material was PBMCs. V gene TRBV2 combines with J gene TRBJ1-2; D gene ambiguous. The chain's CDR3 is CASSEVDPNYGYTF. In DNA, the CDR3 is TGTGCCAGCAGTGAAGTAGACCCTAACTATGGCTACACCTTC.